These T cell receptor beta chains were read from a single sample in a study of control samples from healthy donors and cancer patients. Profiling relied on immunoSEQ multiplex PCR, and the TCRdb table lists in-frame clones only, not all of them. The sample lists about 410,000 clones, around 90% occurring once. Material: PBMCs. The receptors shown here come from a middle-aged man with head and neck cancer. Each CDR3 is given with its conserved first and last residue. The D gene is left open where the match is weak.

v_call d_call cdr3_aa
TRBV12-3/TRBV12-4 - CASTIGGPGTQYF
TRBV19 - CASSSPRSTRDEQFF
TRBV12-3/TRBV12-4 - CASSLRGGYTF
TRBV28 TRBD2 CAVLGGGASPGELFF
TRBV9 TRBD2 CASSAQRGGRSDTQYF
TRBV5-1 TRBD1 CASSLVGTGRQDTQYF
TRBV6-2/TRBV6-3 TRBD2 CASSYGLAGASYEQYF
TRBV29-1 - CSVGGETQYF
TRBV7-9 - CASSLGNRVGLGAFF
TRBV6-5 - CASSYSIRVHTEAFF
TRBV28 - CAAPDGQGVFTEAFF
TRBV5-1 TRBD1 CASSFDGDRTYGYTF
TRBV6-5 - CASSYSPYTQYF
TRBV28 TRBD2 CASLSGGSSSYNEQFF
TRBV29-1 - CSASRQVNEQFF
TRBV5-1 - CASSLVGDPSTDTQYF
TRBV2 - CASSDWGGGASQPQHF
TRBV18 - CASSPKDITETQYF
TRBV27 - CASSPPPLRSSTDTQYF
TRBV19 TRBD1 CASSVTGGWTEAFF
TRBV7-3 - CASSPQVSGANVLTF
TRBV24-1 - CATQGANYGYTF
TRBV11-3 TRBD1 CASSSGQGDNNEQFF
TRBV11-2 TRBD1 CASSLDLQGPGRELFF
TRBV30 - CAQSLYNSPLHF
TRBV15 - CATSRDGRGTEAFF
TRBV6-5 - CASSTRDKASSPLHF
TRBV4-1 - CASRPAEPGLSYEHHF
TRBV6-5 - CASWQGDIQYF
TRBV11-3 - CASSLVGLHNEQFF
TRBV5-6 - CASSTFRGLQGSYEQYF
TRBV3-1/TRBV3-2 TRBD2 CASSKRGGETQYF
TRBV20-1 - CSASQRALHGYTF
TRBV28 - CASYGQPGVGTGELFF
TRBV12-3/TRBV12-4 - CASSPDRGPQHF
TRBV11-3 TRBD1 CASSLELARDRGEGTEAFF
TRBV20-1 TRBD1 CSASSLGTEGSPLHF
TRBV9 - CASSSSQEGPYNEQFF
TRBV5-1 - CASSERTDVYYGYTF
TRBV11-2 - CASSLASSGSGNTIYF
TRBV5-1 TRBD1 CASSIGTGSQPQHF
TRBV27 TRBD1 CASSSGGQANYGYTF
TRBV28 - CASRLRRRDYEQYF
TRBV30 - CAWSHELPSGNTIYF
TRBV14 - CASSLQGDQPQHF
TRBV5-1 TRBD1 CASSPFIGGSDGYTF
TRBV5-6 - CASSLLSGETQYF
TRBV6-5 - CASSPPGYEQYF
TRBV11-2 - CASSPRRAGQRAEKLFF
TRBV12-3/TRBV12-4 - CASSLQPQLGYTF